This T cell receptor beta chain was captured in a study of T and B cells in COVID-19 patients. Across the study: Blood was sampled from COVID-19 patients who were either actively infected or recovered. Active-infection patients were older, median roughly 73 years, than recovered patients, median roughly 37 years. The recovered patients had mostly mild to moderate COVID-19 with outpatient management.

Multiplex PCR with BIOMED2 TRB-A/B primer pools amplified TRB rearrangements. TCRdb passed the multiplex PCR reads through MiXCR, listing each CDR3 protein once. The profile shows several thousand distinct CDR3 sequences, 28% of them singletons. Study results and limitations: Sorted SARS-CoV-2-responsive or tetramer+ T cells and CD4+, regulatory and CD8+ subsets were not yet sequenced.

This clonotype came up many times. Its specificity is unknown. TRB was amplified from about 250-500 ng of blood genomic DNA. Germline values: CDR1 MNHEY, CDR2 SVGAGI. This CDR3 is 13 amino acids long. Trimming took 5 bases from V and 3 from J, leaving 10 bases between them. Sequenced: blood. The sequence was obtained from a human donor who had recovered from COVID-19. This rearrangement joins TRBV6-5 to TRBJ1-2, with D hard to call. CDR3 sequence reads: CASSEELHYGYTF. The DNA of the CDR3 is TGTGCCAGCAGTGAGGAGTTGCACTATGGCTACACCTTC.